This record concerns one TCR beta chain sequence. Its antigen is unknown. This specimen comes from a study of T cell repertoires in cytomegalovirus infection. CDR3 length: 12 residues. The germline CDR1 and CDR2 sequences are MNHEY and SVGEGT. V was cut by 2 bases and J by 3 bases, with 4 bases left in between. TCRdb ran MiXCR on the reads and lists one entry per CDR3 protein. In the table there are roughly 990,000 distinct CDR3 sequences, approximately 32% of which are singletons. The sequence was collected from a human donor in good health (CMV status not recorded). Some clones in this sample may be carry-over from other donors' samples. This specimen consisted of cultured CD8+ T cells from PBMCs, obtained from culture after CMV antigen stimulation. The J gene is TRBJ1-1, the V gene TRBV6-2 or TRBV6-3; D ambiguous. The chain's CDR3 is CASSYEYTEAFF. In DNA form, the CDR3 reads TGTGCCAGCAGTTACGAGTACACTGAAGCTTTCTTT.